These T cell receptor beta chains were read from a single sample in a study of blood T cells in healthy people across ages. TCRdb used MiXCR to reprocess the 5' RACE reads, holding one entry per CDR3 protein. There are roughly 800,000 distinct CDR3 sequences in the sample; roughly 60% occur only once, and over 20% lies in the top ten. The sample taken for sequencing was blood. These receptors were collected from a young man in good health. Each CDR3 is given with its conserved first and last residue. The D gene is left open where the match is weak. Size is omitted from some rows. Given values are once, few, many or a class for expanded clones.

abundance	v_gene	len	j_gene	d_gene	CDR3aa	CDR3nt
.	TRBV20-1	14	TRBJ2-5	TRBD2	CSSRGGSIQETQYF	TGCAGTAGCCGGGGCGGGAGCATCCAAGAGACCCAGTACTTC
once	TRBV7-6	16	TRBJ2-3	TRBD1	CASSSGQGFSTDTQYF	TGTGCCAGCAGCTCGGGACAGGGGTTTTCCACAGATACGCAGTATTTT
.	TRBV7-8	14	TRBJ2-1	.	CASGGVWTYNEQFF	TGTGCCAGCGGAGGTGTATGGACCTACAATGAGCAGTTCTTC
.	TRBV6-5	16	TRBJ2-7	.	CASSYSGTSAGYEQYF	TGTGCCAGCAGTTACTCGGGGACTTCGGCCGGGTACGAGCAGTACTTC
few	TRBV7-9	15	TRBJ1-5	.	CASSLEGLGNQPQHF	TGTGCCAGCAGCTTGGAGGGCCTGGGCAATCAGCCCCAGCATTTT
.	TRBV7-8	16	TRBJ2-1	TRBD2	CASSSDRIAGAGEQFF	TGTGCCAGCAGCTCGGATCGGATAGCGGGAGCAGGTGAGCAGTTCTTC
few	TRBV7-2	14	TRBJ1-1	.	CASSITGMNTEAFF	TGTGCCAGCAGCATTACAGGGATGAACACTGAAGCTTTCTTT
.	TRBV7-2	14	TRBJ1-2	.	CASSLAPSNYGYTF	TGTGCCAGCAGCTTAGCGCCGTCTAACTATGGCTACACCTTC
few	TRBV2	12	TRBJ2-7	.	CASSLQDSEQYF	TGTGCCAGCAGCCTCCAGGATAGCGAGCAGTACTTC
.	TRBV3-1	15	TRBJ2-1	.	CASSQDPRNYNEQFF	TGTGCCAGCAGCCAAGATCCGAGAAATTACAATGAGCAGTTCTTC
.	TRBV6-1	15	TRBJ2-7	.	CASIWGDGTVYEQYF	TGTGCCAGCATTTGGGGCGACGGGACCGTATACGAGCAGTACTTC